Presented here are 5 T cell receptor beta chains from one specimen sequenced in a study of CD8+CD57+ T cells in acquired aplastic anemia. CD8+CD57+ cell expansion had been shown by flow cytometry in patients chosen for sequencing. Using genomic DNA as the template, TCR beta VDJ and CDR3 profiling was carried out. MiXCR, run by TCRdb on the reads, gives a single entry per CDR3 protein. The table includes roughly 170,000 distinct CDR3 sequences, about half detected once. Sequencing input: sorted CD4+, CD8+, or CD8+CD57+ T cells (not recorded which) from PBMCs. These receptors all come from a human donor with aplastic anemia.

The V and J genes are TRBV20-1 and TRBJ1-2; D remains unclear. Germline V lookup: CDR1 DFQATT, CDR2 SNEGSKA (reference sequence). Trimming left V 1 base short and J 3 bases short, with 12 bases between. The length of the CDR3 is 14 residues. The DNA for the CDR3 is TGCAGTGCTAGAGTTCCAGGTTCGGACTATGGCTACACCTTC. Translated, it gives CSARVPGSDYGYTF.

J is TRBJ2-1 and V is TRBV24-1, with 12 bases matching TRBD2. The CDR3 extends over 14 amino acids. After removal of 9 bases from V and 3 bases from J, the junction contained 2 bases not matched to a gene. The V gene's germline CDR1 is KGHDR and CDR2 SFDVKD. The CDR3 protein is CATGLAGSYNEQFF. The CDR3 nucleotides are TGTGCCACCGGACTAGCGGGAAGCTACAATGAGCAGTTCTTC.

This clonotype was recorded many times. The chain joins TRBV19 to TRBJ2-1, with 12 bases that match TRBD2. This CDR3 region has 17 residues. Trimming took 0 bases from V and 5 from J; bases not matched to a gene: 5. CDR1 and CDR2 (germline): LNHDA, SQIVND (reference sequence). The CDR3 DNA sequence: TGTGCCAGTAGTATAGATTATCTAGCGGGGGGGCACAATGAGCAGTTCTTC. Protein: CASSIDYLAGGHNEQFF.

The chain recombines TRBV24-1 with TRBJ2-2, with 7 bases that match TRBD1. The CDR3 sequence is 15 residues long. Losses at the gene ends were 3 bases for V and 7 bases for J; bases not matched to a gene: 7. Germline V gives CDR1 KGHDR, CDR2 SFDVKD. The DNA for the CDR3 is TGTGCCACCAGTGATCCCGACAGGGCTAACGGGGAGCTGTTTTTT. Amino acids: CATSDPDRANGELFF.

This clonotype was found a few times. The CDR3 DNA sequence: TGTGCCATCAGTGAGTCCGGTTCGACTGAAGCTTTCTTT. Its protein product is CAISESGSTEAFF. The chain employs TRBV10-3 and TRBJ1-1; no clear D gene. CDR1 ENHRY and CDR2 SYGVKD come from the germline V gene. The CDR3 is made up of 13 amino acids. Deletions cut 0 bases from V and 5 bases from J, with 7 bases between.